Described below is a single T cell receptor (beta chain) sequence and its context. The antigen is undetermined. This specimen belongs to a study of graft-versus-host responses after intestinal transplantation. The CDR3 runs 14 residues. Germline V CDR1 and CDR2: GTSNPN, SVGIG (reference sequence). Trimming cost V 4 bases and J 10 bases, with 20 bases left between them. Clones were read by immunoSEQ multiplex PCR, and TCRdb kept only the in-frame ones, dropping some. The profile covers more than 95,000 clones, with about nine tenths appearing a single time and roughly 0.2% taken by the ten largest. V usage is TRBV30 and J usage is TRBJ1-5; a possible D gene is TRBD1 (6 bases). This TCR was recovered from a human donor who received an intestinal transplant. The sample consisted of unstimulated CD4+ T cells sorted from spleen or lymph node cells, taken before intestinal transplant. CDR3 DNA sequence: TGTGCCTGGACCCAGGGGATCGGCGAGCAACCCCAGCATTTT. Protein product: CAWTQGIGEQPQHF.